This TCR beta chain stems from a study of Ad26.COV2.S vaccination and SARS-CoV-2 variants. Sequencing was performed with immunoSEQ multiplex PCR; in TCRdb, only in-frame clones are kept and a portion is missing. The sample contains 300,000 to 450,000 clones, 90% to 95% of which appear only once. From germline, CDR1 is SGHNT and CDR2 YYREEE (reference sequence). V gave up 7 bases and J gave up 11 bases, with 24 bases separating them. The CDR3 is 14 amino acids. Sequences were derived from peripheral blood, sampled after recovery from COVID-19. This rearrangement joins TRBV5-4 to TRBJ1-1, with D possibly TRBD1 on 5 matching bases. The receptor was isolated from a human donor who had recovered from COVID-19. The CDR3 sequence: CASRVFGAGWGAFF. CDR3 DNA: TGTGCCAGCCGCGTCTTCGGGGCGGGGTGGGGGGCTTTCTTT.